A single sample gave rise to the 10 T cell receptor beta chains below, sequenced in a study of molecular identifiers for immune sequencing clone quantification listed by TCRdb under 2018. Libraries came from PCR. The sample was run on a NextSeq 500. The public reads were reprocessed in TCRdb via fastp at Q25 and MiXCR, keeping in-frame beta chains. Every distinct CDR3 protein forms one entry, paired with its most common genes and DNA. The sample table holds 400,000 to 600,000 distinct CDR3 sequences, of which 25% were seen once. The ten most abundant clones make up 0.76% of the sample. The sample consisted of naive CD8+ T cells from blood, with Jurkat cell RNA spiked in. What the cell subset or site label conveys for this sample: FACS-sorted CD8+CD4-CCR7+CD45RA+ naive T cells. The origin of the receptors is a human donor in good health. Some libraries in this study had Jurkat cell RNA spiked in.

The chain uses TRBV5-6 and TRBJ1-3; a weak D match, TRBD1 (6 bases). CDR3 length: 17 amino acids. The germline V and J ends were trimmed by 0 bases and 0 bases, with 13 bases remaining between them. Germline-derived CDR1 and CDR2 are SGHDT and YYEEEE. CDR3 sequence reads: CASSLVQGGFSGNTIYF. The CDR3 DNA is TGTGCCAGCAGCTTGGTACAGGGAGGGTTCTCTGGAAACACCATATATTTT. Based on the CDR3 plus reference TRBV5-6 and TRBJ1-3, the full variable domain is DAGVTQSPTHLIKTRGQQVTLRCSPKSGHDTVSWYQQALGQGPQFIFQYYEEEERQRGNFPDRFSGHQFPNYSSELNVNALLLGDSALYLCASSLVQGGFSGNTIYFGEGSWLTVV.

The chain carries TRBV6-2 or TRBV6-3 and TRBJ2-7, with D perhaps TRBD2 (6 bases). Germline V gene lookup returns CDR1 MNHEY and CDR2 SVGEGT. The CDR3 consists of 16 residues. V lost 0 bases to trimming and J lost 5 bases, with 17 bases between them. CDR3 residues: CASSYSEMEGPNEQYF. CDR3 in DNA: TGTGCCAGCAGTTACTCAGAAATGGAGGGCCCCAACGAGCAGTACTTC.

This clonotype has a handful of counts. Here the CDR3 reads CASSQDLGGDYEQYF. CDR3 DNA sequence: TGCGCCAGCAGCCAAGATCTGGGAGGGGACTACGAGCAGTACTTC. The chain joins TRBV4-3 to TRBJ2-7, with 7 positions matching TRBD2. This CDR3 has 15 residues. V shed 0 bases and J 3 bases; nucleotides not matched to a gene: 5. Germline CDR1 is LGHNA and CDR2 is YSLEER.

This clonotype was seen more than once but under ten times. The chain links TRBV20-1 to TRBJ2-1; 9 bases are a match to TRBD2. The length of the CDR3 is 14 residues. V shed 3 bases, J shed 8 bases, and the junction held 8 bases outside the gene matches. Germline-derived CDR1 and CDR2 are DFQATT and SNEGSKA (reference sequence). CDR3 region: CSASGGLAGDEQFF. CDR3 DNA: TGCAGTGCTAGCGGGGGACTAGCTGGCGATGAGCAGTTCTTC.

In the case of this clonotype: This clone may be a read error of a much larger clone one base away. The chain recombines TRBV7-9 with TRBJ1-1; tentative D call: TRBD1 (5 bases). The CDR3 runs to 12 residues. V was shortened by 5 bases and J by 9 bases, with 13 bases between the two germline ends. The germline gives CDR1 SEHNR, CDR2 FQNEAQ (reference sequence). The CDR3 loop is CASSRGAGKAFF. The DNA for the CDR3 is TGTGCCAGCAGCCGGGGCGCCGGTAAAGCTTTCTTT. Full variable domain (outside the CDR3, taken from reference TRBV7-9 and TRBJ1-1): DTGVSQNPRHKITKRGQNVTFRCDPISEHNRLYWYRQTLGQGPEFLTYFQNEAQLEKSRLLSDRFSAERPKGSFSTLEIQRTEQGDSAMYLCASSRGAGKAFFGQGTRLTVV.

In this sample, this clonotype turned up many times. V usage is TRBV29-1 and J usage is TRBJ2-7, with D perhaps TRBD1 (5 bases). CDR3 length: 15 amino acids. V was shortened by 4 bases and J by 3 bases, with 19 bases between the two germline ends. Germline V gene data show CDR1 as SQVTM and CDR2 as ANQGSEA. CDR3 sequence reads: CSVVAAEDTIYEQYF. CDR3 sequence (DNA): TGCAGCGTTGTTGCAGCCGAGGACACCATCTACGAGCAGTACTTC.

The V call is TRBV24-1, the J call TRBJ1-4, with D perhaps matching TRBD1 (5 bases). Trimming removed 1 base from V and 0 bases from J, with 23 bases in between. The CDR3 length is 21 residues. Germline CDR1 reads KGHDR; CDR2 reads SFDVKD. CDR3 loop: CATSDFSGPFSPFSTNEKLFF. For the CDR3, the DNA is TGTGCCACCAGTGATTTCTCGGGACCCTTTTCCCCTTTTTCAACTAATGAAAAACTGTTTTTT.

This clonotype has ten or more counts. The genes are TRBV20-1 and TRBJ2-2; no firm D call. Germline-derived CDR1 and CDR2 are DFQATT and SNEGSKA (reference sequence). This CDR3 spans 14 amino acids. V was clipped by 1 base and J by 3 bases, with 9 bases between them. CDR3 amino acids: CSARVSQYTGELFF. In DNA form, the CDR3 reads TGCAGTGCTAGAGTCAGCCAGTACACCGGGGAGCTGTTTTTT.

CDR3 in DNA: TGTGCCAGCAGTCCCCCGACGGGCAGAGGAATTTACGAGCAGTACTTC. Its translation: CASSPPTGRGIYEQYF. The gene calls are TRBV6-2 or TRBV6-3 and TRBJ2-7; D unclear. Trimming pared 5 bases from V and 4 bases from J, leaving 21 bases between. Looked up from germline, CDR1 is MNHEY and CDR2 is SVGEGT. The CDR3 spans 16 residues.

The sample holds a few counts of this clonotype. V gene TRBV6-5 combines with J gene TRBJ1-4; possibly TRBD1 for D (6 bases). V dropped 5 bases and J dropped 0 bases, with 10 bases sitting between them. Germline loops: CDR1 MNHEY, CDR2 SVGAGI. The CDR3 consists of 15 residues. The CDR3 region is CASSHRDSTNEKLFF. The CDR3 coding sequence is TGTGCCAGCAGTCACAGGGACTCAACTAATGAAAAACTGTTTTTT.